One sample yielded the 13 T cell receptor beta chains listed below, sequenced in a study of graft-versus-host responses after intestinal transplantation. Profiled with immunoSEQ multiplex PCR; TCRdb holds only in-frame clones, not every one. Of 15,000 to 20,000 clones in the sample, roughly a third were seen once. Sample: alloreactive CD4+ T cells from a mixed lymphocyte reaction culture, taken before transplantation. The subset here: CFSE-low proliferating T cells sorted from approximately six-day pre-transplant mixed lymphocyte reaction (GvH or HvG direction). The source of these receptors is a human patient who was an organ donor for intestinal transplantation.

The chain combines TRBV10-3 with TRBJ2-3, with D perhaps TRBD1 (6 bases). The CDR3 is made up of 13 amino acids. The V gene's germline CDR1 is ENHRY and CDR2 SYGVKD. V was trimmed by 6 bases and J by 0 bases, leaving 7 bases between them. This CDR3 reads CAIRDRSTDTQYF. The CDR3 DNA sequence: TGTGCCATCAGGGACAGAAGCACAGATACGCAGTATTTT.

The chain joins TRBV6-5 to TRBJ1-2; D is possibly TRBD1 (6 bases). The germline CDR1 and CDR2 sequences are MNHEY and SVGAGI. The CDR3 extends over 14 amino acids. The V gene lost 5 bases and the J gene lost 7 bases, with 17 bases spanning the gap. CDR3 DNA sequence: TGTGCCAGCAGTCAACAGGGAGGGTTCGGTGGCTACACCTTC. Its translation is CASSQQGGFGGYTF.

The rearrangement links TRBV5-1 to TRBJ2-6; 10 bases align to TRBD2. Trimming removed 0 bases from V and 1 base from J; junction bases left unmatched: 7. Germline V gene lookup returns CDR1 SGHRS and CDR2 YFSETQ. The CDR3 spans 19 residues. CDR3 bases: TGCGCCAGCAGCTTGGCCCCCCTAGCGGGAGTGTCTGGGGCCAACGTCCTGACTTTC. This gives the protein CASSLAPLAGVSGANVLTF.

This sequence joins TRBV20-1 and TRBJ1-2, with TRBD1 identical over 9 bases. The CDR3 is 11 amino acids. V gave up 0 bases and J gave up 12 bases; unmatched junction bases: 2. Germline CDR1 DFQATT, CDR2 SNEGSKA (reference sequence). In DNA form, the CDR3 reads TGCAGTGCTAGAGACCGGGACAGGGACACCTTC. Its protein product is CSARDRDRDTF.

This clone was observed a few times. This chain connects TRBV11-3 to TRBJ2-1; D is perhaps TRBD2 (8 bases). The V gene lost 2 bases and the J gene lost 6 bases, with 20 bases spanning the gap. The CDR3 contains 17 residues. Germline values: CDR1 SGHNT, CDR2 YENEEA. The CDR3 loop reads CASSLRALGRGLNEQFF. The DNA of the CDR3 is TGTGCCAGCAGCTTACGCGCCCTCGGGAGGGGGCTCAATGAGCAGTTCTTC.

The J gene is TRBJ2-3, the V gene TRBV7-2; D may match TRBD1 or TRBD2 (7 bases each). V lost 5 bases and J lost 4, with 16 bases in between. The CDR3 contains 15 residues. The germline V gene has CDR1 SGHTA and CDR2 FQGNSA. CDR3 in amino acids: CASSPRGGGADTQYF. The CDR3 coding sequence is TGTGCCAGCAGCCCCCGGGGAGGGGGCGCAGATACGCAGTATTTT.

Relative to its sample, this clone is medium-sized. This chain links TRBV2 with TRBJ1-2; 8 nucleotides line up with TRBD1. V shed 7 bases and J 4 bases; nucleotides not matched to a gene: 5. The CDR3 has 13 amino acids. Germline V CDR1 and CDR2: SNHLY, FYNNEI. CDR3 nucleotide sequence: TGTGCCAGCACAATAACAGGGGGCTATGGCTACACCTTC. This encodes CASTITGGYGYTF.

The chain carries TRBV25-1 and TRBJ2-7, with TRBD2 matching 11 bases. This CDR3 has 16 residues. Germline V gene sequence: CDR1 MGHDK, CDR2 SYGVNS. V lost 7 bases and J lost 7; bases outside the gene matches: 15. The DNA of the CDR3 is TGTGCCAGCACCTCAAATCTAGCGGGAGGCCGGAGGGAGCAGTACTTC. It translates to CASTSNLAGGRREQYF.

The table lists this clone with a few counts. CDR3 bases: TGCGCCAGCAGCCTAGACGCGAACACCGGGGAGCTGTTTTTT. It specifies CASSLDANTGELFF. The J gene is TRBJ2-2, the V gene TRBV5-1; unclear D gene. V was cut by 4 bases and J by 0 bases, with 7 bases left in between. This CDR3 is built from 14 residues. Germline-derived CDR1 and CDR2 are SGHRS and YFSETQ.

In DNA, the CDR3 is TGCGCCAGCAGCCTACAGGGAGTACCCTACGAGCAGTACTTC. This codes for CASSLQGVPYEQYF. The chain joins TRBV5-1 to TRBJ2-7; D is perhaps TRBD1 (6 bases). CDR3 length: 14 amino acids. V lost 4 bases, J lost 2 bases, and 13 bases lay in between. The V gene's germline CDR1 is SGHRS and CDR2 YFSETQ.

V is TRBV7-8 and J is TRBJ1-1; D uncertain. Trimming took off 2 bases at V and 0 bases at J, with 4 bases between the two ends. The CDR3 loop spans 13 amino acids. Germline CDR1 reads SGHVS; CDR2 reads FQNEAQ. The CDR3, as DNA: TGTGCCAGCAGCTTAACCCTGAACACTGAAGCTTTCTTT. Protein: CASSLTLNTEAFF.

This clone occurred a few times. This sequence joins TRBV20-1 and TRBJ2-7, with D maybe TRBD1 (5 bases). This CDR3 has 11 residues. The germline V and J ends were trimmed by 3 bases and 4 bases, with 7 bases remaining between them. The V gene's germline CDR1 is DFQATT and CDR2 SNEGSKA (reference sequence). CDR3 sequence (DNA): TGCAGTGCTAGTCAGGGATACGAGCAGTACTTC. Translating gives CSASQGYEQYF.

DNA of the CDR3: TGTGCCAGCAGCCCCACGACAGGGCCCGTCGAGCAGTACTTC. As protein: CASSPTTGPVEQYF. V usage is TRBV7-9 and J usage is TRBJ2-7, with 7 bases matching TRBD1. The CDR3 contains 14 residues. The germline V gene has CDR1 SEHNR and CDR2 FQNEAQ (reference sequence). Trimming at V came to 5 bases and at J to 6 bases, leaving 10 bases not matched to a gene. Variable domain in full (rest from reference TRBV7-9 and TRBJ2-7): DTGVSQNPRHKITKRGQNVTFRCDPISEHNRLYWYRQTLGQGPEFLTYFQNEAQLEKSRLLSDRFSAERPKGSFSTLEIQRTEQGDSAMYLCASSPTTGPVEQYFGPGTRLTVT.